This entry concerns a single T cell receptor (beta chain). Its antigen remains unknown. Authors' processing steps: For the immunoSEQ data, sequences were junction-only without quality scores, so filtering differed. Sequencing was performed with immunoSEQ multiplex PCR; in TCRdb, only in-frame clones are kept and a portion is missing. V and J calls and clone size are those listed in that table; D and trimming were worked out from the DNA. This repertoire shows 1.5 million to 2.5 million clones, about 95% found once; its top ten account for 1% to 1.5%. The data were obtained in a study of shared clonotypes between healthy human individuals. On the study more broadly: Used for every donor were three CD4 naive, three CD4 memory, two CD8 naive and one CD8 memory plate. Broader study findings: Compared with memory subsets, naive subsets generally had larger estimated richness. When compared with the clonotypes that were shared by all four sorted-subset donors, the non-shared clonotypes turned out to have lower generation probabilities.

Trimming took off 4 bases at V and 2 bases at J, with 5 bases between the two ends. This CDR3 region has 11 residues. CDR1 and CDR2 (germline): DFQATT, SNEGSKA (reference sequence). The naive CD8 population came from CD45RO-negative cells selected for CCR7, without terminally differentiated effector memory CD45RA+ cells. The source material was naive CD8+ T cells sorted from blood. The V and J genes are TRBV20-1 and TRBJ1-2; D unresolved. This TCR was recovered from a man aged 18 to 30 in good health. DNA for the CDR3: TGCAGTGCTAAAATAAACTATGGCTACACCTTC. Translation gives CSAKINYGYTF.